This TCR beta chain stems from a study of identical twins (dated by TCRdb to the mid-2010s). Notes on the research overall: To test whether fetal clonotypes persist, this study deep-sequenced TCR alpha and beta repertoires from monozygotic twins, from unrelated adults of various ages, and from cord blood. To rule out contamination, the twin experiments were replicated at different times with different library preparation protocols.

The full study reports these points: Because the same donors could not be followed over many years, the conclusions depended on cross-sectional statistical analysis. A weaker excess of twin sharing was found in beta out-of-frame sequences because the signal-to-noise ratio was lowered by fewer shared sequences. Invariant T cells such as MAIT and iNKT could partly confound zero-insertion analyses, although diverse VJ usage argued against such confounding for most clonotypes. Out-of-frame TCR alpha sequences shared between twins showed an excess of low generation-probability sequences compared with coincidental sharing between unrelated individuals. Abundant cord blood beta clonotypes had fewer insertions, young adult naive repertoires showed a similar but weaker trend, and memory repertoires showed no such trend. Out-of-frame TCR alpha sharing in monozygotic twins was systematically underestimated by recombination models, whereas sharing between unrelated individuals was in agreement with the recombination models.

Every donor was a healthy Caucasian. Using Miltenyi CD45RO+ enrichment and human naive T-cell isolation kits, memory (CD45RO+) and naive T cells were isolated from PBMC. Libraries came from 5' RACE. Data came from an Illumina HiSeq 2000. Template switching added a universal primer binding site, and the final cDNA carried a unique molecular identifier that allowed TCR cDNA molecules to be counted accurately. First-strand cDNA for TCR alpha and beta chains was synthesized from specific primers in the conserved constant-segment region. To control for contamination, each cDNA library was double barcoded with a SMART-Mk sample barcode plus Illumina barcodes. TruSeq adapter sequences, together with Illumina sample barcodes, were added in two successive PCR steps. Sequencing of the TCR alpha and beta cDNA libraries was done on the Illumina HiSeq platform using custom primers. On the study's bioinformatics: MiGEC processed the raw reads to extract unique molecular identifiers, while MiXCR was used to determine the CDR3 positions. Recombination models were inferred per individual with the repgenHMM and IGoR tools using an EM algorithm. Shared clonotype analysis was performed with the tcR package in R, normalizing sharing by the product of cloneset sizes. To study raw recombination free of thymic and clonal selection effects, out-of-frame nonproductive sequences were analyzed. TCRdb trimmed the raw reads at Q25, called clones with MiXCR and kept productive beta chains. Here each entry gathers all rows of one CDR3 protein and keeps the most common genes and DNA. It is TCRdb's table, rather than the study itself, that gives the V and J calls and clone size. This sample lists roughly 260,000 distinct CDR3 sequences; around 15% were detected once. 8.8% of the sample is in the top ten clones.

From V the trimming removes 0 bases and from J it removes 7 bases, while the gene matches leave 2 bases of the junction unaccounted for. The germline V gene encodes CDR1 MNHEY and CDR2 SVGEGT. The CDR3 sequence holds 13 residues, the cysteine and phenylalanine included. Kept here is only the CDR3 DNA, which spans 39 bases and is read in frame from base 1. The sample holds many counts of this clonotype. Its recognized antigen is unknown. No much larger clone is present one base from it, and per-base qualities are unavailable. This receptor was identified in a young woman in good health. Material: memory (CD45RO+) T cells sorted from blood. Reading the label with the study, this specimen's cell subset or site is: CD45RO+ enriched T cells. Recombination linked TRBV6-2 or TRBV6-3 to TRBJ2-7, with 8 central nucleotides matching TRBD1. This receptor has the CDR3 CASSYSRQGEQYF. At the DNA level, the sequence is TGTGCCAGCAGTTACTCGAGACAGGGGGAGCAGTACTTC.